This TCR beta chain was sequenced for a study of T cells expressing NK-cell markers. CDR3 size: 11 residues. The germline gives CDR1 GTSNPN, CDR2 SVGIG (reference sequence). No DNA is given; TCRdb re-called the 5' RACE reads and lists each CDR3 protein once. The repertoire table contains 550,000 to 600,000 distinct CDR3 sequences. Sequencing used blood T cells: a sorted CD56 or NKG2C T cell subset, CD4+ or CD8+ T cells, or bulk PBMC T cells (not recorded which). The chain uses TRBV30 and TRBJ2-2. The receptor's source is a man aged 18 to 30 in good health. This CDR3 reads CAWTLTGELFF.